The rows below give T cell receptor beta chains drawn from one sample of a study of blood T cell repertoires in COVID-19. The assay was immunoSEQ multiplex PCR, and TCRdb's table has in-frame clones only and misses some. The table has about 220,000 clones, approximately 84% seen once. The source material was peripheral blood. Receptors were obtained from a woman between 25 and 40 years old who had recovered from COVID-19. The CDR3 runs from the conserved cysteine through the conserved F or W. The D gene is left open where the match is weak. Size is stated for part of the rows, as once, few or many counts, or as a class when the clone is expanded.

- TRBJ1-2 - TRBV5-1 CASSPNAGGRGGYTF
once TRBJ2-3 - TRBV19 CASSIVVTDTQYF
- TRBJ2-7 - TRBV27 CASSLSGDESYEQYF
- TRBJ2-7 - TRBV9 CASSVEVGGLYEQYF
- TRBJ2-3 TRBD1 TRBV20-1 CSASQDRGADTQYF
- TRBJ1-2 - TRBV2 CASIRGQLTAYGYTF
- TRBJ2-3 TRBD2 TRBV5-1 CASSPRASSGAQTGAQYF
- TRBJ2-1 TRBD2 TRBV2 CASSEGPGGLSYNEQFF
- TRBJ1-5 - TRBV6-5 CASGPERNQPQHF
- TRBJ1-4 - TRBV6-5 CATSDINEKLFF
- TRBJ2-7 - TRBV9 CASSVEADGEQYF
- TRBJ2-5 - TRBV2 CASSPIGSQETQYF